A single sample gave rise to the 16 T cell receptor beta chains below, sequenced in a study of blood T cell repertoires in COVID-19. The method was immunoSEQ multiplex PCR; TCRdb's version includes in-frame clones alone and lacks a portion of them. The top ten hold approximately 10% of the sample, which has 150,000 to 200,000 clones, roughly 80% seen once. Sequencing was carried out using peripheral blood. Receptor source: a woman aged 40-49 years with COVID-19, enrolled during active disease.

The chain couples TRBV18 to TRBJ1-3; D perhaps matches TRBD1 (6 bases). CDR3 length equals 16 residues. Deletions cut 2 bases from V and 3 bases from J, with 14 bases between. CDR1 and CDR2 (germline): KGHSH, LQKENI. CDR3 sequence (DNA): TGTGCCAGCTCACCAAGGCAGGGGCAAAGTGGAAACACCATATATTTT. Encoded protein: CASSPRQGQSGNTIYF.

The V call is TRBV30, the J call TRBJ2-7; TRBD2 matches at 12 bases. CDR1 and CDR2 from the germline V gene are GTSNPN and SVGIG (reference sequence). With 1 base clipped from V and 4 bases from J, the junction kept 2 bases outside the gene matches. The CDR3 covers 14 residues. The CDR3 loop is CAWSGLAGGYEQYF. Written as DNA, the CDR3 is TGTGCCTGGAGTGGCCTAGCGGGAGGGTACGAGCAGTACTTC.

The chain links TRBV7-8 to TRBJ1-1; D not resolved. The CDR3 spans 13 residues. Trimming stripped 3 bases from V and 3 bases from J, with 8 bases between. The germline V gene has CDR1 SGHVS and CDR2 FQNEAQ. The CDR3 DNA is TGTGCCAGCAGCTTGGAGGACTACACTGAAGCTTTCTTT. Protein sequence: CASSLEDYTEAFF.

The V and J genes are TRBV9 and TRBJ1-5; 9 bases align to TRBD1. V lost 3 bases and J lost 7; bases outside the gene matches: 5. The CDR3 sequence is 14 residues long. CDR1 is SGDLS and CDR2 is YYNGEE in the germline V gene. DNA for the CDR3: TGTGCCAGCAGCGCGACAGGGGGAGGGCAGCCCCAGCATTTT. Residues: CASSATGGGQPQHF.

The chain links TRBV5-6 to TRBJ2-3; 9 bases map to TRBD2. Germline V gene sequence: CDR1 SGHDT, CDR2 YYEEEE. Trimming cost V 0 bases and J 14 bases; bases outside gene matches: 13. The length of the CDR3 is 15 residues. CDR3 nucleotides: TGTGCCAGCAGCTTGGGTCTAGCGGGGCTCCAGGGGAGGTATTTT. This codes for CASSLGLAGLQGRYF.

The rearrangement uses TRBV19 and TRBJ2-5, with TRBD1 matching 7 bases. The V gene's germline CDR1 is LNHDA and CDR2 SQIVND (reference sequence). There are 14 residues in the CDR3. Trimming at V came to 9 bases and at J to 1 base, leaving 8 bases not matched to a gene. CDR3 sequence (DNA): TGTGCCAGCAAGTCCCGGGACAGCCAAGAGACCCAGTACTTC. This translates into CASKSRDSQETQYF.

V usage is TRBV7-2 and J usage is TRBJ2-5, with TRBD1 matching over 7 bases. The CDR3 has 14 amino acids. The germline CDR1 and CDR2 sequences are SGHTA and FQGNSA. J lost 4 bases, V lost 5 bases, and 7 bases had no gene match. The CDR3 nucleotides are TGTGCCAGCAGCCCCCGACAGGGCAGAGAGACCCAGTACTTC. Its translation: CASSPRQGRETQYF.

This sequence joins TRBV3-1 (or the pseudogene TRBV3-2) and TRBJ2-5, with TRBD1 identical over 8 bases. The CDR3 is made up of 14 amino acids. The junction had 4 bases not matched to a gene; V was cut back by 6 bases and J by 1 base. Germline assignment: CDR1 LGHDT and CDR2 YNNKEL (reference sequence). CDR3 region: CASSNDRGQETQYF. The CDR3 DNA reads as TGTGCCAGCAGTAATGACAGGGGCCAAGAGACCCAGTACTTC.

This chain uses TRBV3-1 (or the pseudogene TRBV3-2) with TRBJ1-2; D remains ambiguous. Trimming stripped 4 bases from V and 7 bases from J, with 7 bases between. There are 11 residues in the CDR3. Per germline, CDR1 LGHDT and CDR2 YNNKEL (reference sequence). The chain's CDR3 is CASSRDFGYTF. The CDR3 nucleotides are TGTGCCAGCAGCCGCGACTTTGGCTACACCTTC.

The chain uses TRBV6-2 or TRBV6-3 and TRBJ2-7; possible D gene TRBD2, 5 bases. Germline V CDR1 and CDR2: MNHEY, SVGEGT. Deletions cut 0 bases from V and 5 bases from J, with 11 bases between. This CDR3 is 14 amino acids long. CDR3 coding DNA: TGTGCCAGCAGTTACTCGAGGGTCAGTAACGAGCAGTACGTC. This gives the protein CASSYSRVSNEQYV.

CDR3 in DNA: TGTGCCAGCAGTCCGGGAGAAAGCTCCTACAATGAGCAGTTCTTC. Encoded protein: CASSPGESSYNEQFF. This sequence joins TRBV2 and TRBJ2-1; D is possibly TRBD2 (6 bases). Trimming removed 5 bases at V and 0 bases at J, with 11 bases between. Germline CDR1 and CDR2: SNHLY and FYNNEI. This CDR3 region has 15 residues. The entire variable domain, with the rest obtained from reference TRBV2 and TRBJ2-1, is as follows: EPEVTQTPSHQVTQMGQEVILRCVPISNHLYFYWYRQILGQKVEFLVSFYNNEISEKSEIFDDQFSVERPDGSNFTLKIRSTKLEDSAMYFCASSPGESSYNEQFFGPGTRLTVL.

J is TRBJ1-2 and V is TRBV29-1; tentatively, D is TRBD1 (6 bases). Trimming took off 4 bases at V and 7 bases at J, with 22 bases between the two ends. CDR1 and CDR2 from the germline V gene are SQVTM and ANQGSEA. CDR3 length: 15 amino acids. The CDR3 coding sequence is TGCAGCGTTGGGGGTGGGGGCGAAGGCGTCGGTGGCTACACCTTC. As protein: CSVGGGGEGVGGYTF.

The gene calls are TRBV2 and TRBJ2-1; D is perhaps TRBD1 (5 bases). Germline CDR1 reads SNHLY; CDR2 reads FYNNEI. The CDR3 is 14 amino acids. With 3 bases removed from V and 2 bases from J, the gap between germline ends came to 8 bases. Written as DNA, the CDR3 is TGTGCCAGCAGTGACAGGGCCACCTACAATGAGCAGTTCTTC. It translates to CASSDRATYNEQFF.

The chain combines TRBV27 with TRBJ1-1; no clear D. Trimming pared 10 bases from V and 4 bases from J, leaving 13 bases between. Germline assignment: CDR1 MNHEY and CDR2 SMNVEV (reference sequence). CDR3 size: 12 residues. DNA for the CDR3: TGTGCCACCCAGAGTGGGCTCACTGAAGCTTTCTTT. Translated: CATQSGLTEAFF.

The chain carries TRBV2 and TRBJ2-1; a possible D gene is TRBD1 (5 bases). The CDR3 contains 16 residues. CDR1 and CDR2 (germline): SNHLY, FYNNEI. V was clipped by 7 bases and J by 0 bases, with 16 bases between them. The CDR3 DNA sequence: TGTGCCAGCATGGGCAGGGTGCCTTACTCCTACAATGAGCAGTTCTTC. Its translation: CASMGRVPYSYNEQFF.

The chain uses TRBV25-1 and TRBJ2-5, with a weak D call TRBD2 (6 bases). The V gene lost 8 bases and the J gene lost 7 bases, with 11 bases spanning the gap. The CDR3 has 11 amino acids. Germline V gives CDR1 MGHDK, CDR2 SYGVNS. The CDR3 sequence is CASERGGTQYF. The CDR3 coding sequence is TGTGCCAGCGAGAGGGGAGGGACCCAGTACTTC.